The T cell receptor (beta chain) described here comes from a study of OX40 agonist ivuxolimab in advanced cancers. Any history of autoimmune disease or systemic immunosuppression disqualified patients. The CDR3 contains 18 residues. Germline V gene sequence: CDR1 SGHTA, CDR2 FQGNSA. Trimming took off 2 bases at V and 2 bases at J, with 16 bases between the two ends. Notes on this clone: Antigen specificity is unknown.

The study's findings and limits: Undetermined was the antigen specificity of the expanded peripheral T cells. CD4+ and CD8+ T cells in blood underwent clonal expansion by week 6 at 0.1 to 3.0 mg/kg.

The assay was immunoSEQ multiplex PCR, and TCRdb's table has in-frame clones only and misses some. The sample lists 83,000 or so clones; under 90% were seen once. V is TRBV7-2 and J is TRBJ1-6; D is ambiguous. The input for sequencing was CD4+ or CD8+ T cells sorted from blood, taken in a trial of the OX40 agonist ivuxolimab. This TCR was recovered from an adult with an advanced solid tumor such as melanoma, head and neck, liver or kidney cancer. The CDR3 here is CASSLFPARRTYNSPLHF. The CDR3 DNA is TGTGCCAGCAGCTTATTTCCGGCGAGGAGGACCTATAATTCACCCCTCCACTTT.